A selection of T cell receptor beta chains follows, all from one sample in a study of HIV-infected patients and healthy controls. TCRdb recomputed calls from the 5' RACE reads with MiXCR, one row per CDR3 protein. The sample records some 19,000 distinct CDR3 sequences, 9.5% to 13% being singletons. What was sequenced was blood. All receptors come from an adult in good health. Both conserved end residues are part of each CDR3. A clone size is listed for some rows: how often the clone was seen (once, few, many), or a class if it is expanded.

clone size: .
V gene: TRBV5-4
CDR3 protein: CASSLGAGTPYYEQYF

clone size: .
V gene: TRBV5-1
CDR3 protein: CASSLGQGMRSYNEQFF

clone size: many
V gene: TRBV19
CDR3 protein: CASSREQLNEKLFF

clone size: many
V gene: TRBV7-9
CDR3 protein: CALHSGSGDEQFF

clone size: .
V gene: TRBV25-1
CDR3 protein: CASRPRSADTQYF

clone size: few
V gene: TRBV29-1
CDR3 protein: CSVNTGANVLTF

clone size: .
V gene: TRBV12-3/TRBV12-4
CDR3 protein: CASNGQGSNQPQHF

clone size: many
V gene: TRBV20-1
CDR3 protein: CSARLRQGTSGSRSPYEQYF

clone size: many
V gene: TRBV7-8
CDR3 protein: CASSLVGSPSNQPQHF

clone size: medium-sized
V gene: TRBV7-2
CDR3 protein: CASSPSGAEETQYF

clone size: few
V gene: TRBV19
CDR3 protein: CASSTGTGSSMNTEAFF

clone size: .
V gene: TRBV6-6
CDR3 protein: CASTKRGGSQGGNQPQHF

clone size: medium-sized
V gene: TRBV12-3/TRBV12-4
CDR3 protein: CASTLTGYVTEAFF

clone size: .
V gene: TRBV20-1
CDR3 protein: CARGGGSKDTQYF

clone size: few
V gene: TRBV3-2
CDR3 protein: CASSQENRKENTEAFF

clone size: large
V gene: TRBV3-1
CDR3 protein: CASAQDRSSSGANVLTF

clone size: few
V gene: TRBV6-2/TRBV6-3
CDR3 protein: CASSYVGDTEAFF

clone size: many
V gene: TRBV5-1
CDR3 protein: CASSPSGEVGDTGELFF

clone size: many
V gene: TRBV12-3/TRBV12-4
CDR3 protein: CASSLGSWLKGQDANTIYF

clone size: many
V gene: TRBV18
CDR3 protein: CASSRDYLNTDTQYF

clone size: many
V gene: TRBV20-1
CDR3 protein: CSARKRSWEQFF

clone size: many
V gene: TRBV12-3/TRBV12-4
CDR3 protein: CASSHTGTNTEAFF

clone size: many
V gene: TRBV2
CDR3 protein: CASSYTGELFF

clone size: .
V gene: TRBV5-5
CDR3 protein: CASSFAVAGTDTQYF

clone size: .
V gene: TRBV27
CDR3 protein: CASSLGVLVAGNKNTEAFF

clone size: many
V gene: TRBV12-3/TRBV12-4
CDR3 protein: CASSARDEQFF

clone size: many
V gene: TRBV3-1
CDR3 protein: CASSQVFTGELFF

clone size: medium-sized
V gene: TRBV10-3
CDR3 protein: CAISESPLAVEGSREAFF

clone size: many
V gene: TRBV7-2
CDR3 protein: CASSSPAGRGYNEQFF

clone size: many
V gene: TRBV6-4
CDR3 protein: CASSEQGAHNEQFF

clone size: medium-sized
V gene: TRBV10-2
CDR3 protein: CASSEPRGGRRVPEAFF

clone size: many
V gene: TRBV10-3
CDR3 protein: CAISAQGRSSGNTIYF

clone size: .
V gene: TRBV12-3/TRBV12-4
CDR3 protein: CASSWRRNTEAFF

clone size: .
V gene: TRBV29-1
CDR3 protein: CSVGGLAGVGTYEQYF

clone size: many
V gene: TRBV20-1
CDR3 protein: CSASRGSSYNSPLHF

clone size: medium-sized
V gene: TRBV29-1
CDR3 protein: CSVMGVAKNIQYF

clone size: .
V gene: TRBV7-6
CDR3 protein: CASSPLMGEDEQFF

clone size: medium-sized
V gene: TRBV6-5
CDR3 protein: CASSYGTSGKETQYF

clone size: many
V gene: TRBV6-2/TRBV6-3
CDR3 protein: CASSSPGLAHGGYNEQFF

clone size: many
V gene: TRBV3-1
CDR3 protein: CASSQVSRATNYGYTF

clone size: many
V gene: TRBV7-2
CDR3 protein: CASSRGGGTGDYEQYF

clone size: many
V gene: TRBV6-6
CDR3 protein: CASTRDRINTEAFF

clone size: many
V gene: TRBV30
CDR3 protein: CAWSQGLSNQPQHF

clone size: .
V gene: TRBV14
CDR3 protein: CASSQDPLQTSRYGGYNEQFF

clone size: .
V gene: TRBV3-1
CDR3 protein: CASSQQGAGPYEQYF

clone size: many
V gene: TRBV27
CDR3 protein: CASSPSSYEQYF

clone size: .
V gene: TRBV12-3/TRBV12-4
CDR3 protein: CASSPLQGTSGSIDTQYF

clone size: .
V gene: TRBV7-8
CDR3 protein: CASSPRGGTSGHNEQFF

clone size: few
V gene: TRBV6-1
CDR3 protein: CASSEAPGQGSDTQYF

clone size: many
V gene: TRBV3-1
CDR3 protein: CASSQDPGLAANTGELFF

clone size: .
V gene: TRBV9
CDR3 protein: CASRGAGGEQFF

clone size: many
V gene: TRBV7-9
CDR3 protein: CASSRGSYEQYF

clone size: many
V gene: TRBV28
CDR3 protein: CASLGGYEQYF